This T cell receptor beta chain comes out of a study of tumor-infiltrating lymphocytes in localized non-small cell lung cancer. Study as a whole: Some samples were collected after neoadjuvant chemotherapy; smokers, never-smokers and several histologies were included.

This clone was observed a handful of times. Sequenced by immunoSEQ multiplex PCR; TCRdb stores in-frame clones only, minus some. The sample lists around 8,000 clones, about 60% seen once, with about an eighth in the top ten. The CDR3 covers 14 residues. Germline loops: CDR1 SQVTM, CDR2 ANQGSEA. The V and J ends lost 7 bases and 6 bases respectively, with 18 bases between them. The source is a human donor with non-small cell lung cancer. Sequencing used uninvolved lung tissue not adjacent to the tumor. The J gene is TRBJ2-2, the V gene TRBV29-1; D is possibly TRBD1 or TRBD2 (5 bases each). The CDR3 is CSAGPQVGSGELFF. CDR3 bases: TGCAGCGCGGGGCCCCAGGTGGGTTCCGGGGAGCTGTTTTTT.